Following are 2 T cell receptor beta chains from one sample sequenced in a study of spatial heterogeneity in lung cancer (dated by TCRdb to between 2018 and 2021). The intended sense of this specimen's time point label: sample taken at primary tumor resection. The protocol used for the library was 5' RACE. The instrument given in TCRdb is NextSeq 500. Using fastp at Q25 and MiXCR, TCRdb reprocessed the public reads and kept productive beta chains. Rows merge per CDR3 protein into single entries with the most common DNA and genes. The sample has tens of thousands of distinct CDR3 sequences on record, approximately 5.6% of them singletons. The ten largest clones add up to around 25% of the sample. The sequencing here drew on PBMCs, taken at surgery. The receptors were gathered from a female donor with early-stage non-small cell lung cancer.

The table lists this clonotype with many counts. J is TRBJ1-2 and V is TRBV6-2 or TRBV6-3; 7 nucleotides align to TRBD1. Germline assignment: CDR1 MNHEY and CDR2 SVGEGT. Losses at the gene ends were 5 bases for V and 2 bases for J; bases not matched to a gene: 11. This CDR3 region has 16 residues. The CDR3 bases are TGTGCCAGCAGTCCCCGTACGACAGGGTTAAACTATGGCTACACCTTC. Its translation: CASSPRTTGLNYGYTF.

The chain couples TRBV18 to TRBJ2-1, with TRBD2 matching 11 bases. The CDR3 has 15 amino acids. Germline trimming cut 1 base from V and 10 bases from J; bases unmatched to any gene: 6. Germline-derived CDR1 and CDR2 are KGHSH and LQKENI. The CDR3 reads CASSPRPSGGREQFF. The CDR3 nucleotides read TGTGCCAGCTCACCACGGCCTAGCGGGGGGCGAGAGCAGTTCTTC.